The clone carrying this T cell receptor beta chain was detected ten times or more. This sample is part of a study of regulatory T cells in long-lasting Graves disease. Assembly of TCR beta libraries relied on iRepertoire HTBI primers together with Arm-PCR of CDR3 regions. TCRdb re-called the multiplex PCR reads with MiXCR, one entry per CDR3 protein. The sample holds hundreds of thousands of distinct CDR3 sequences, 12% seen once. Time point described: newly diagnosed GD, antithyroid drugs for less than 3 months. RNA extracted from PBMCs served as the sequencing template. This CDR3 has 16 amino acids. Trimming removed 8 bases at V and 5 bases at J, with 21 bases between. Looked up from germline, CDR1 is MNHNS and CDR2 is SASEGT. These same data were also listed under a study on T cells in Graves' hyperthyroidism and ophthalmopathy. Per that paper: Most thyroid-expanded clonotypes above 0.001 were also found in blood.

This sequence originates from a woman aged 25-40 years with Graves disease. The starting material was peripheral blood mononuclear cells (PBMCs), obtained at new diagnosis, from a patient treated with antithyroid drugs. The chain employs TRBV6-1 and TRBJ2-2; D gene unclear. CDR3 nucleotides: TGTGCCAGCTCAGAGACGGACCTAGGCGAAACCGGGGAGCTGTTTTTT. This gives the protein CASSETDLGETGELFF.